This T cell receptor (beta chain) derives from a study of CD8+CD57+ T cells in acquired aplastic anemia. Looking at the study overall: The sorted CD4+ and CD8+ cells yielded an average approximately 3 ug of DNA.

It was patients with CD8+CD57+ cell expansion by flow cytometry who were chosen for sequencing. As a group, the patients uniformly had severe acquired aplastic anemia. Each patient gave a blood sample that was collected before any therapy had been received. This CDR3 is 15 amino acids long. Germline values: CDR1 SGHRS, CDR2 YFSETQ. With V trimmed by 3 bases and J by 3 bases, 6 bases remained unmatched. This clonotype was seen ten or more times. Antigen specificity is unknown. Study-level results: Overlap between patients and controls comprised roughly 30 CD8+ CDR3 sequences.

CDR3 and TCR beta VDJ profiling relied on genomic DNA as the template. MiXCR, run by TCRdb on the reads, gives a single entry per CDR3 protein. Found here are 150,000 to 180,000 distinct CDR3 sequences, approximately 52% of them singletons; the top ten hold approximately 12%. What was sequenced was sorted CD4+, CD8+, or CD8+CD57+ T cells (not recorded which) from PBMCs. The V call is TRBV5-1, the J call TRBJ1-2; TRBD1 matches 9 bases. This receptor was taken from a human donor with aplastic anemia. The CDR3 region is CASSSWTGDDYGYTF. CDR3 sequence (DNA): TGCGCCAGCAGCTCCTGGACAGGGGATGACTATGGCTACACCTTC.